The rows below give T cell receptor beta chains drawn from one sample of a study of shared clonotypes between healthy human individuals. Profiled with immunoSEQ multiplex PCR; TCRdb holds only in-frame clones, not every one. The table records about 2.3 million clones, just over 90% of them present only once. Sequencing input: naive CD4+ T cells from PBMCs. These receptors originate from a man aged 18-30 years in good health. Some clones in this sample may be carry-over from other donors' samples. Each CDR3 is given without its conserved first and last residue.

ASNPDVPGELF TRBJ2-2 TRBV5-1
ASSLDPRLAQH TRBJ1-5 TRBV11-1
ASSIRQRTPRGAEAF TRBJ1-1 TRBV19
ASSPRLTRSGELF TRBJ2-2 TRBV7-2
SVASQSYEQY TRBJ2-7 TRBV29-1
ASSLLRLAGHNEQF TRBJ2-1 TRBV19
ASNDRDTEAF TRBJ1-1 TRBV19
ASSFWRITGDEQF TRBJ2-1 TRBV27
ASSFRGNNQPQH TRBJ1-5 TRBV5-5
AWGTGQAQETQY TRBJ2-5 TRBV30
ASSLQQGNTEAF TRBJ1-1 TRBV7-8
ASSAQPGSYEQY TRBJ2-7 TRBV7-3
ASSAPRDGKGAMA TRBJ2-3 TRBV9
ASSPPLRDNLWGEQF TRBJ2-1 TRBV7-9
ASSLEGTGASEQY TRBJ2-7 TRBV11-2
ASSLGGVATEAF TRBJ1-1 TRBV7-3
ASSLGQGRGGSTEAF TRBJ1-1 TRBV7-9
ASSPEGAYEQY TRBJ2-7 TRBV27
SGVWGNVGNTEAF TRBJ1-1 TRBV29-1
ASSPGRGNQPQH TRBJ1-5 TRBV2
AISESASGYDTQY TRBJ2-3 TRBV10-3
ASKGDPNTEAF TRBJ1-1 TRBV6-5
ASSSRLADNSYEQY TRBJ2-7 TRBV7-3
ASSVAGDGNEQF TRBJ2-1 TRBV9